The present T cell receptor (beta chain) was sequenced within a study of blood T cell repertoires in COVID-19. Study-level background: PBMCs, B-cell-depleted T cells, or T cells provided the cDNA or gDNA that made up the material.

Authors' processing steps: Counts of nucleated cells, estimated from reference gene primer amplification, were obtained. This table comes from immunoSEQ multiplex PCR, and its TCRdb copy is limited to in-frame clones, with some not included. That table furnishes V, J and clone size, whereas the DNA furnished D and trimming. The data show 45,000 to 65,000 clones, about 83% seen once. This clone occurred once. Trimming cost V 0 bases and J 6 bases, with 15 bases left between them. The CDR3 extends over 16 amino acids. Germline CDR1 is SGHNT and CDR2 is YYREEE (reference sequence). The origin of this receptor is a human donor in a cohort sampled during active COVID-19. This chain links TRBV5-4 with TRBJ2-2, with D tentatively TRBD1 (5 bases). The sequenced material came from peripheral blood. The CDR3 reads CASSLGQGVSSGELFF. Here the CDR3 DNA reads TGTGCCAGCAGCTTGGGGCAGGGTGTAAGCTCCGGGGAGCTGTTTTTT.